Below, 31 T cell receptor beta chains from the same sample are listed, as sequenced in a study of response to subunit inactivated influenza vaccine. TCRdb analysed the RT-PCR reads with MiXCR anew, one entry per CDR3 protein. In the table there are roughly 570,000 distinct CDR3 sequences, around 15% of which are singletons. Source: PBMCs from blood, taken about 11 days after vaccination. These receptor sequences come from a man aged 45-60 years who received an inactivated influenza vaccine.

A few counts support this clonotype. The J gene is TRBJ2-2, the V gene TRBV4-1, with 8 positions matching TRBD1. Germline V gene data show CDR1 as MGHRA and CDR2 as YSYEKL. The CDR3 is made up of 15 amino acids. V dropped 6 bases and J dropped 4; count of bases not matched to a gene: 7. CDR3 DNA sequence: TGCGCCAGCAGACCGGGACAGGTGGGCACCGGGGAGCTGTTTTTT. It is translated as CASRPGQVGTGELFF.

This clonotype showed up many times. The chain links TRBV15 to TRBJ1-3; no firm D call. Deletions cut 4 bases from V and 2 bases from J, with 15 bases between. CDR1 is LNHNV and CDR2 is YYDKDF in the germline V gene (reference sequence). The CDR3 totals 16 residues. The CDR3 here is CATSKPLGSPGNTIYF. DNA for the CDR3: TGTGCCACCAGCAAACCCCTCGGCAGTCCTGGAAACACCATATATTTT.

The chain recombines TRBV20-1 with TRBJ2-1; 10 bases are shared with TRBD2. The CDR3 runs 20 residues. Germline V lookup: CDR1 DFQATT, CDR2 SNEGSKA (reference sequence). V was pared by 0 bases and J by 1 base, with 15 bases of the junction left unmatched. This CDR3 reads CSARDVFSRASGSSYNEQFF. The CDR3 DNA reads as TGCAGTGCTAGAGATGTTTTTTCTCGGGCTAGCGGGAGTTCCTACAATGAGCAGTTCTTC.

V usage is TRBV18 and J usage is TRBJ2-1, with TRBD2 identical over 7 bases. This CDR3 is 14 amino acids long. J was trimmed by 9 bases and V by 3 bases; bases with no gene match: 8. Germline V gene lookup returns CDR1 KGHSH and CDR2 LQKENI. CDR3 sequence reads: CASSPFGRAAEQFF. As DNA, the CDR3 is TGTGCCAGCTCACCCTTTGGGAGGGCCGCTGAGCAGTTCTTC. Full variable domain (outside the CDR3, taken from reference TRBV18 and TRBJ2-1): NAGVMQNPRHLVRRRGQEARLRCSPMKGHSHVYWYRQLPEEGLKFMVYLQKENIIDESGMPKERFSAEFPKEGPSILRIQQVVRGDSAAYFCASSPFGRAAEQFFGPGTRLTVL.

The chain has TRBV9 and TRBJ1-6, with D perhaps matching TRBD1 (5 bases). This CDR3 spans 16 amino acids. V lost 3 bases to trimming and J lost 7 bases, with 17 bases between them. Germline V gives CDR1 SGDLS, CDR2 YYNGEE. This chain's CDR3 is CASSETPGRRNSPLHF. CDR3 coding DNA: TGTGCCAGCAGCGAAACTCCGGGACGGAGAAATTCACCCCTCCACTTT.

This clonotype was counted between two and nine times. The CDR3 DNA reads as TGTGCCTGGAGGTCTCAGGGGGGACCCACCGGGGAGCTGTTTTTT. This gives the protein CAWRSQGGPTGELFF. The chain has TRBV30 and TRBJ2-2; maybe TRBD1 (7 bases). Germline V lookup: CDR1 GTSNPN, CDR2 SVGIG (reference sequence). The CDR3 length is 15 residues. The V and J ends lost 3 bases and 4 bases respectively, with 15 bases between them.

The V call is TRBV5-1, the J call TRBJ2-3, with D tentatively TRBD1 (6 bases). With 4 bases removed from V and 4 bases from J, the gap between germline ends came to 13 bases. Germline CDR1 reads SGHRS; CDR2 reads YFSETQ. This CDR3 has 14 residues. For the CDR3, the DNA is TGCGCCAGCAGCCGGGACAAAATATCAGATACGCAGTATTTT. Translation: CASSRDKISDTQYF.

The chain is built from TRBV7-2 and TRBJ2-7; D might be TRBD1 or TRBD2, each matching 5 bases. There are 17 residues in the CDR3. Germline V gives CDR1 SGHTA, CDR2 FQGNSA. Trimming pared 5 bases from V and 2 bases from J, leaving 22 bases between. CDR3: CASSRTGVGGGAYEQYF. DNA for the CDR3: TGTGCCAGCAGCCGTACCGGCGTTGGGGGTGGGGCCTACGAGCAGTACTTC.

The chain carries TRBV25-1 and TRBJ1-1; D not certain. Per the germline V gene, CDR1 is MGHDK and CDR2 is SYGVNS. V gave up 1 base and J gave up 13 bases, with 10 bases separating them. The CDR3 contains 11 residues. The CDR3 DNA is TGTGCCAGCAGTGAATCCGCTATGGTTTTCTTT. Amino acids: CASSESAMVFF.

The rearrangement joins TRBV19 to TRBJ1-1; weak D call: TRBD1 (6 bases). Germline-derived CDR1 and CDR2 are LNHDA and SQIVND (reference sequence). The germline V and J ends were trimmed by 10 bases and 4 bases, with 19 bases remaining between them. This CDR3 has 14 residues. In DNA form, the CDR3 reads TGTGCCACCACCCTTAGGGGGTTAGGCACTGAAGCTTTCTTT. Its protein product is CATTLRGLGTEAFF.

In this sample, this clonotype turned up many times. The rearrangement uses TRBV12-3 or TRBV12-4 and TRBJ2-7, with D perhaps given as TRBD1 or TRBD2 (5 bases each). There are 13 residues in the CDR3. V was clipped by 1 base and J by 6 bases, with 10 bases between them. The CDR3 sequence is CASSLGDPAEQYF. The CDR3 nucleotides read TGTGCCAGCAGTTTAGGGGACCCGGCCGAGCAGTACTTC.

Only a few counts were recorded for this clonotype. J is TRBJ2-2 and V is TRBV7-6; 7 positions match TRBD1. Germline-derived CDR1 and CDR2 are SGHVS and FNYEAQ. This CDR3 is 15 amino acids long. Trimming took 3 bases from V and 4 from J; bases not matched to a gene: 5. CDR3 DNA: TGTGCCAGCAGCTTGACAGGGTTTGGCACCGGGGAGCTGTTTTTT. It encodes CASSLTGFGTGELFF.

The sample holds a few counts of this clonotype. This rearrangement joins TRBV7-6 to TRBJ2-2; TRBD2 is a possible D gene (6 bases). The CDR3 extends over 16 amino acids. The V and J ends lost 5 bases and 7 bases respectively, with 20 bases between them. Germline CDR1 SGHVS, CDR2 FNYEAQ. Here the CDR3 reads CASSPPGGVAIGELFF. The CDR3 DNA is TGTGCCAGCAGCCCGCCGGGCGGGGTAGCAATCGGGGAGCTGTTTTTT.

V and J are TRBV6-1 and TRBJ2-6; D gene uncertain. The CDR3 sequence is 16 residues long. The ends were cut back, 1 base at V and 2 bases at J, with 9 bases in the middle. Germline CDR1 and CDR2: MNHNS and SASEGT. The CDR3 nucleotides are TGTGCCAGCAGTGAAGTTTTTTGGGCTGGGGCCAACGTCCTGACTTTC. Translated, it gives CASSEVFWAGANVLTF.

The sample holds a few counts of this clonotype. The rearrangement links TRBV29-1 to TRBJ2-7; a possible D gene is TRBD1 (5 bases). V dropped 2 bases and J dropped 3 bases, with 14 bases sitting between them. The CDR3 loop spans 14 amino acids. Germline V CDR1 and CDR2: SQVTM, ANQGSEA. The CDR3 DNA is TGCAGCGTTGAATGGGCAGGGCAAAACTACGAGCAGTACTTC. Amino acids: CSVEWAGQNYEQYF.

Here the CDR3 DNA reads TGTGCCACCAGCAGATCCGGGACAGGGACAGGGGAGACCCAGTACTTC. It encodes CATSRSGTGTGETQYF. The chain has TRBV15 and TRBJ2-5; 9 bases match TRBD1. CDR1 is LNHNV, CDR2 YYDKDF, per germline (reference sequence). This CDR3 is 16 amino acids long. With 2 bases clipped from V and 5 bases from J, the junction kept 9 bases outside the gene matches. The full variable domain, rest sourced from reference TRBV15 and TRBJ2-5, is DAMVIQNPRYQVTQFGKPVTLSCSQTLNHNVMYWYQQKSSQAPKLLFHYYDKDFNNEADTPDNFQSRRPNTSFCFLDIRSPGLGDTAMYLCATSRSGTGTGETQYFGPGTRLLVL.

This sequence joins TRBV7-9 and TRBJ2-1; tentative D call: TRBD1 (5 bases). With 5 bases removed from V and 5 bases from J, the gap between germline ends came to 13 bases. The CDR3 runs 14 residues. The germline V gene encodes CDR1 SEHNR and CDR2 FQNEAQ (reference sequence). For the CDR3, the DNA is TGTGCCAGCAGCCTATTCGACAGAAACAATGAGCAGTTCTTC. Protein product: CASSLFDRNNEQFF.

DNA of the CDR3: TGTGCCAGCAGCCTGGTGCTGGGAAAAACTGAAGCTTTCTTT. Translation gives CASSLVLGKTEAFF. The V call is TRBV14, the J call TRBJ1-1; no reliable D call. Germline V CDR1 and CDR2: SGHDN, FVKESK. The CDR3 totals 14 residues. The V and J ends lost 4 bases and 5 bases respectively, with 14 bases between them.

V gene TRBV13 combines with J gene TRBJ1-2; D remains ambiguous. V lost 7 bases and J 4 bases, leaving 16 bases between the germline ends. This CDR3 has 14 residues. Germline loops: CDR1 PRHDT, CDR2 FYEKMQ (reference sequence). The CDR3 DNA reads TGTGCCAGCACTGCAAGTCGGTTATCCTATGGCTACACCTTC. Its protein is CASTASRLSYGYTF.

This clonotype was seen more than once but under ten times. This chain connects TRBV7-9 to TRBJ1-1, with 8 bases that match TRBD1. Germline V lookup: CDR1 SEHNR, CDR2 FQNEAQ (reference sequence). The CDR3 runs to 14 residues. Unmatched junction bases numbered 8, after V lost 5 bases and J lost 6 bases. As DNA, the CDR3 is TGTGCCAGCAGCCACCGACAGGGGAAGGCTGAAGCTTTCTTT. Translation gives CASSHRQGKAEAFF.

This chain uses TRBV5-6 with TRBJ1-1; no reliable D call. Germline V lookup: CDR1 SGHDT, CDR2 YYEEEE. V was clipped by 2 bases and J by 1 base, with 15 bases between them. CDR3 length: 16 amino acids. The CDR3 DNA is TGTGCCAGCAGCTTTCTGGTGACAAATCCGAACACTGAAGCTTTCTTT. Translating gives CASSFLVTNPNTEAFF.

The chain couples TRBV7-3 to TRBJ2-3; unclear D gene. V shed 6 bases and J shed 3 bases, with 16 bases lying between them. CDR1 and CDR2 (germline): SGHTA, FQGTGA. The CDR3 is made up of 15 amino acids. In DNA form, the CDR3 reads TGTGCCAGCAGTTCGCTCGGCCTAGTAACAGATACGCAGTATTTT. Translating it yields CASSSLGLVTDTQYF.

This clonotype was counted between two and nine times. The rearrangement links TRBV29-1 to TRBJ2-1; 8 positions match TRBD1. The CDR3 is 16 amino acids. Losses at the gene ends were 3 bases for V and 9 bases for J; bases not matched to a gene: 16. The germline CDR1 and CDR2 sequences are SQVTM and ANQGSEA. CDR3 region: CSVDKLGRGPGVEQFF. The CDR3 DNA reads TGCAGCGTTGATAAGCTTGGCAGGGGGCCCGGTGTTGAGCAGTTCTTC.

The chain combines TRBV10-3 with TRBJ2-5, with TRBD2 matching 8 bases. J gave up 4 bases and V 3 bases, and 16 bases lay outside the gene matches. The CDR3 extends over 18 amino acids. Germline assignment: CDR1 ENHRY and CDR2 SYGVKD. CDR3 sequence reads: CAISDFGAGVAAGETQYF. The CDR3 DNA follows: TGTGCCATCAGTGATTTTGGAGCGGGAGTGGCCGCCGGAGAGACCCAGTACTTC.

This clonotype has ten or more counts. The V and J genes are TRBV6-1 and TRBJ1-1, with TRBD1 identical over 8 bases. Germline loops: CDR1 MNHNS, CDR2 SASEGT. Trimming cost V 2 bases and J 4 bases; bases outside gene matches: 3. This CDR3 contains 14 residues. The CDR3 loop reads CASSEFTGGTEAFF. DNA for the CDR3: TGTGCCAGCAGTGAATTTACAGGGGGCACTGAAGCTTTCTTT.

In this sample, this clonotype turned up a few times. The chain is built from TRBV20-1 and TRBJ1-6; D possibly corresponds to TRBD1 (5 bases). V gave up 2 bases and J gave up 7 bases, with 15 bases separating them. Germline loops: CDR1 DFQATT, CDR2 SNEGSKA (reference sequence). This CDR3 has 15 residues. The CDR3 here is CSARRVTGENSPLHF. The CDR3 DNA sequence: TGCAGTGCTAGAAGAGTCACAGGAGAAAATTCACCCCTCCACTTT.

The genes are TRBV20-1 and TRBJ2-7; 7 bases agree with TRBD2. Germline V gene sequence: CDR1 DFQATT, CDR2 SNEGSKA (reference sequence). V was pared by 5 bases and J by 2 bases, with 12 bases of the junction left unmatched. There are 15 residues in the CDR3. CDR3 DNA sequence: TGCAGTGCTGTGGGAGGGTCGGGAGCCACCTACGAGCAGTACTTC. It specifies CSAVGGSGATYEQYF.

The V gene is TRBV5-1, the J gene TRBJ2-5; 9 bases align to TRBD1. The CDR3 totals 15 residues. Germline V gene data show CDR1 as SGHRS and CDR2 as YFSETQ. V shed 1 base, J shed 5 bases, and the junction held 6 bases outside the gene matches. CDR3 loop: CASSLQGQGGETQYF. CDR3 nucleotides: TGCGCCAGCAGCTTGCAGGGACAGGGTGGGGAGACCCAGTACTTC.

This clonotype was observed a few times. The chain joins TRBV24-1 to TRBJ2-3; 9 nucleotides align to TRBD1. The germline V gene has CDR1 KGHDR and CDR2 SFDVKD. Trimming at V came to 2 bases and at J to 6 bases, leaving 11 bases not matched to a gene. The CDR3 runs 17 residues. The CDR3, as DNA: TGTGCCACCAGTGATTCACCGGGACAGGGCGCTTCGGATACGCAGTATTTT. It yields the protein CATSDSPGQGASDTQYF.

This clonotype was detected a few times. The chain has TRBV4-1 and TRBJ2-1; unclear D gene. CDR1 MGHRA and CDR2 YSYEKL come from the germline V gene. V was shortened by 2 bases and J by 8 bases, with 7 bases between the two germline ends. The CDR3 contains 12 residues. The CDR3 nucleotides read TGCGCCAGCAGCCAACGCGTCGATGAGCAGTTCTTC. It codes for CASSQRVDEQFF.

The rearrangement links TRBV28 to TRBJ2-3; D ambiguous. The V end lost 3 bases, the J end lost 5 bases, and 12 bases lay between the germline ends. In germline, CDR1 is MDHEN, CDR2 SYDVKM. CDR3 length equals 14 residues. The CDR3 spells CASSLDADIDTQYF. CDR3 coding DNA: TGTGCCAGCAGTTTGGATGCGGATATAGATACGCAGTATTTT.